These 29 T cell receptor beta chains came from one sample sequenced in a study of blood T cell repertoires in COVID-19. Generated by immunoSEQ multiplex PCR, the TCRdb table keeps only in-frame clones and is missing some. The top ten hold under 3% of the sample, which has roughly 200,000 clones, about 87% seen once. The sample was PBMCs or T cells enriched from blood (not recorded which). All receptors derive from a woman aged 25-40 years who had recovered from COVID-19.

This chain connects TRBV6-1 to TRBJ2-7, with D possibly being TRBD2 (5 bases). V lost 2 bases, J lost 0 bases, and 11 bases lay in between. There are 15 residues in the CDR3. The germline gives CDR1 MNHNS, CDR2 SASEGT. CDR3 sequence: CASSESEASSYEQYF. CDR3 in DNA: TGTGCCAGCAGTGAATCGGAGGCCAGCTCCTACGAGCAGTACTTC.

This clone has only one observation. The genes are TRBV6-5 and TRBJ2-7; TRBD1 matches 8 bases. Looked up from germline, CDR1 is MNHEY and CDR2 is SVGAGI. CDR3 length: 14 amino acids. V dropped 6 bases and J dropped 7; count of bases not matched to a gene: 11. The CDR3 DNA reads TGTGCCAGCAGCCAGGGGCAGGGGGCACAGGAGCAGTACTTC. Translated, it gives CASSQGQGAQEQYF.

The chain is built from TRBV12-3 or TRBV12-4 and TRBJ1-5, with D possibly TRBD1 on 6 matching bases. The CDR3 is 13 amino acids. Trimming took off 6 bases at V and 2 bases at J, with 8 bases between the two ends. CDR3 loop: CASRRQGNQPQHF. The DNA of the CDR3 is TGTGCCAGCAGGAGACAGGGCAATCAGCCCCAGCATTTT.

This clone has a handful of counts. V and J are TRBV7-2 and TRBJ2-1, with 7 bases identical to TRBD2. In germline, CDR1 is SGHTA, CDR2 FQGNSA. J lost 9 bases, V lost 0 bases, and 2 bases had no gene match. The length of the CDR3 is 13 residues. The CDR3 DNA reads TGTGCCAGCAGCTTAGCGGGAGGGATTGAGCAGTTCTTC. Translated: CASSLAGGIEQFF.

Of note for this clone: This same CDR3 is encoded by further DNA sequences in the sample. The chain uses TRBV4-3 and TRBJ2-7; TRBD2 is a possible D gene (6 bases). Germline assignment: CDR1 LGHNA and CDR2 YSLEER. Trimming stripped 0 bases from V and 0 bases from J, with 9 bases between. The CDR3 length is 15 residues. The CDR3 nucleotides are TGCGCCAGCAGCCAAGATGGGGGGAGCTCCTACGAGCAGTACTTC. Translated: CASSQDGGSSYEQYF.

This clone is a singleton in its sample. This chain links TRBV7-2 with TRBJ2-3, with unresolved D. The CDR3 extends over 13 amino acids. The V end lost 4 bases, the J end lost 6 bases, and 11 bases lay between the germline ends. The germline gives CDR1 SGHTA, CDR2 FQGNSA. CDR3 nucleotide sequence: TGTGCCAGCAGCTGGGCCTTGGCTGATACGCAGTATTTT. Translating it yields CASSWALADTQYF.

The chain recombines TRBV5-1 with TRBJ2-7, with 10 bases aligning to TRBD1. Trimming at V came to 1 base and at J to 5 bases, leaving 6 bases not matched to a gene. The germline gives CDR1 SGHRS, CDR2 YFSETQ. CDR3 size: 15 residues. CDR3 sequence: CASSLQGTGANEQYF. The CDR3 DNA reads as TGCGCCAGCAGCTTGCAGGGGACAGGGGCTAACGAGCAGTACTTC.

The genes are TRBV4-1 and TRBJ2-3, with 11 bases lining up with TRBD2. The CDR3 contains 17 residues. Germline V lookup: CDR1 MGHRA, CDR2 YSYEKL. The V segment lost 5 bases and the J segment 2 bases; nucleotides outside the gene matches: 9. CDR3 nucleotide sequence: TGCGCCAGCAGCTCATTACCGGGACTAGCGGCCACAGATACGCAGTATTTT. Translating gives CASSSLPGLAATDTQYF.

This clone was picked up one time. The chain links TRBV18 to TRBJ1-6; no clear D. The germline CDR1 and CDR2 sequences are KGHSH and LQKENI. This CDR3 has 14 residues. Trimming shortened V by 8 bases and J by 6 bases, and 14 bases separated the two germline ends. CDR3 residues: CASRLDFLNSPLHF. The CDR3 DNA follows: TGTGCCAGCCGATTGGACTTTCTTAATTCACCCCTCCACTTT.

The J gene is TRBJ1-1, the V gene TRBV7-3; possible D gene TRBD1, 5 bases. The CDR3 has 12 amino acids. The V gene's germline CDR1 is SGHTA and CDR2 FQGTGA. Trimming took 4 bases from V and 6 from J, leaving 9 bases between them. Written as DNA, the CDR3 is TGTGCCAGCAGCTACACAGGCTCTGAAGCTTTCTTT. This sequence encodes CASSYTGSEAFF.

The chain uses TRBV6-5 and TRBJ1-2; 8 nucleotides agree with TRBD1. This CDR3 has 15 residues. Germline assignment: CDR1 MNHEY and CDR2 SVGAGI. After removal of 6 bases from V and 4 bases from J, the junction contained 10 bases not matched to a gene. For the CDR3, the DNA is TGTGCCAGCAGCCTGGACAGGGAAAATGTCTATGGCTACACCTTC. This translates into CASSLDRENVYGYTF.

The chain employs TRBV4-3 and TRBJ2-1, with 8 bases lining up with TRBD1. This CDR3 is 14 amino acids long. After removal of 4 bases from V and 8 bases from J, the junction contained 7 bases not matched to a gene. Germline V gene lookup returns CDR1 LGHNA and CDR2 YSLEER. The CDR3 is CASSPGQGVDEQFF. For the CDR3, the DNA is TGCGCCAGCAGCCCTGGACAGGGCGTCGATGAGCAGTTCTTC.

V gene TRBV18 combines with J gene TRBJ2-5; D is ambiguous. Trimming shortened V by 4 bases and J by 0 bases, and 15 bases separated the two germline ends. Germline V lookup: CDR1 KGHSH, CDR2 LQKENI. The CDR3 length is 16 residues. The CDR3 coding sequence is TGTGCCAGCTCACTTATACAGTCTTCGTACCAAGAGACCCAGTACTTC. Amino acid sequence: CASSLIQSSYQETQYF.

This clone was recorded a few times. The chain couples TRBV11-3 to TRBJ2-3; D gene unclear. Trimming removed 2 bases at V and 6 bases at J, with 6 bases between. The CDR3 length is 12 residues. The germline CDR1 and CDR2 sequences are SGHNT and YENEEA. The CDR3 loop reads CASSLQRDTQYF. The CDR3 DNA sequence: TGTGCCAGCAGCTTACAACGGGATACGCAGTATTTT.

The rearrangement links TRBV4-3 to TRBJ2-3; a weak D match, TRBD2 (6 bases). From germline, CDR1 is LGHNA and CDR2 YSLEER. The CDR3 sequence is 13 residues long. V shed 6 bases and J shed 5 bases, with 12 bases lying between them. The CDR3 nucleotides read TGCGCCAGCAGGCATGAGGAGGGAGATACGCAGTATTTT. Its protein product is CASRHEEGDTQYF.

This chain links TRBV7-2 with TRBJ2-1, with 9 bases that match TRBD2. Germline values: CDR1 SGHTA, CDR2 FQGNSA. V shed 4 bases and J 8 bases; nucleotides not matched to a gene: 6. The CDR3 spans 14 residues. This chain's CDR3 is CASSYRLAGDEQFF. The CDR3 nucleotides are TGTGCCAGCAGCTACCGTTTAGCGGGGGATGAGCAGTTCTTC.

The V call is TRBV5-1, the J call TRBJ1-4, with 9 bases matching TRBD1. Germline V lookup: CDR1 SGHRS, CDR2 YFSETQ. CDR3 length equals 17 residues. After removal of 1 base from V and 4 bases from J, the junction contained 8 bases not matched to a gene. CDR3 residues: CASSLNPGQGSNEKLFF. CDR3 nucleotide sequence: TGCGCCAGCAGCTTGAACCCGGGACAGGGAAGTAATGAAAAACTGTTTTTT.

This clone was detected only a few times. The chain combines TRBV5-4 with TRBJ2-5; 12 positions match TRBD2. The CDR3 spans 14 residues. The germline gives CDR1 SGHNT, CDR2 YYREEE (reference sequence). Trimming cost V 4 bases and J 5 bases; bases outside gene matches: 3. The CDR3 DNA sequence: TGTGCCAGCAGCCTAGCGGGGGGGTGGGAGACCCAGTACTTC. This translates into CASSLAGGWETQYF. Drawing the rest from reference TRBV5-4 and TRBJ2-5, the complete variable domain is ETGVTQSPTHLIKTRGQQVTLRCSSQSGHNTVSWYQQALGQGPQFIFQYYREEENGRGNFPPRFSGLQFPNYSSELNVNALELDDSALYLCASSLAGGWETQYFGPGTRLLVL.

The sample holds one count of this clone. The CDR3 reads CASSFSGTEPNNEQFF. The CDR3 bases are TGTGCCAGCAGCTTCTCCGGGACAGAACCTAACAATGAGCAGTTCTTC. The V and J genes are TRBV11-3 and TRBJ2-1, with 7 bases that match TRBD1. V gave up 3 bases and J gave up 5 bases; unmatched junction bases: 10. Germline lookup yields CDR1 SGHNT and CDR2 YENEEA. The CDR3 contains 16 residues.

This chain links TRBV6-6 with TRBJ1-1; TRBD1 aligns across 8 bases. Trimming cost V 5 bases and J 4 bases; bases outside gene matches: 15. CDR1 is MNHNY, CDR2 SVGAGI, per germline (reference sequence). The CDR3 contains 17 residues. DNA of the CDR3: TGTGCCAGCAGTCTCCATCGGACAGGGAAGGGGGGCACTGAAGCTTTCTTT. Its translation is CASSLHRTGKGGTEAFF.

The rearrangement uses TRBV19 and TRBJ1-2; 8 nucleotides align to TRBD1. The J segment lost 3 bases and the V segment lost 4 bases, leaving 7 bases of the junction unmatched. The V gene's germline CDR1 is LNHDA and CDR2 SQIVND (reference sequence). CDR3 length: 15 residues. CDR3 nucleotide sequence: TGTGCCAGTAGTAAAATTGGACAGGGAGACTATGGCTACACCTTC. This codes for CASSKIGQGDYGYTF.

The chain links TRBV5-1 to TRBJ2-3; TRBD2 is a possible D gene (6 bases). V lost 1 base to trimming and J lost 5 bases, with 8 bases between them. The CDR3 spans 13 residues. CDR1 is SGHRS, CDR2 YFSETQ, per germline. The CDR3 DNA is TGCGCCAGCAGCTTGACTAGCTTAGATACGCAGTATTTT. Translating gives CASSLTSLDTQYF.

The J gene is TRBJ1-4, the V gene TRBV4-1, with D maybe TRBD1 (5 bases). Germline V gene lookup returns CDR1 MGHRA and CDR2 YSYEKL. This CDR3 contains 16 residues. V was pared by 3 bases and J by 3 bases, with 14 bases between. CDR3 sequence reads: CASSQKPIGANEKLFF. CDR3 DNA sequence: TGCGCCAGCAGCCAGAAGCCAATAGGGGCTAATGAAAAACTGTTTTTT.

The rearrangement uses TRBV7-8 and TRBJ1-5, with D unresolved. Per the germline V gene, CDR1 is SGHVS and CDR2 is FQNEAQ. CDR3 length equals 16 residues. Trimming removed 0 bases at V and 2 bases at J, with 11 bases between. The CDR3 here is CASSLARVGGNQPQHF. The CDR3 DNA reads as TGTGCCAGCAGCTTAGCGCGGGTTGGAGGCAATCAGCCCCAGCATTTT. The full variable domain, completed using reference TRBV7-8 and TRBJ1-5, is GAGVSQSPRYKVAKRGQDVALRCDPISGHVSLFWYQQALGQGPEFLTYFQNEAQLDKSGLPSDRFFAERPEGSVSTLKIQRTQQEDSAVYLCASSLARVGGNQPQHFGDGTRLSIL.

This CDR3 is CASSQDSALAGQRDTQYF. The CDR3 DNA is TGTGCCAGCAGCCAAGATTCCGCCCTAGCGGGGCAAAGGGATACGCAGTATTTT. V usage is TRBV4-2 and J usage is TRBJ2-3; 9 nucleotides match TRBD2. V dropped 0 bases and J dropped 6; count of bases not matched to a gene: 13. The CDR3 totals 18 residues. Germline CDR1 LGHNA, CDR2 YNFKEQ.

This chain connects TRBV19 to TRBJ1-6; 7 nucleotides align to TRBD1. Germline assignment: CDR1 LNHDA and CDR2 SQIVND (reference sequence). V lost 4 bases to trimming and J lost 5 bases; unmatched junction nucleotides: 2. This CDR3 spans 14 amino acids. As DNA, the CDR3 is TGTGCCAGTAGTACCGGGACAGATAATTCACCCCTCCACTTT. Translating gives CASSTGTDNSPLHF.

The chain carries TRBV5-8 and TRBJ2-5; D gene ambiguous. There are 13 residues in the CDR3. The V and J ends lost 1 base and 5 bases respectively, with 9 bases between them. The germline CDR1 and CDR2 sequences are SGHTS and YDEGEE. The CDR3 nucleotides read TGTGCCAGCAGCTTGCCAGGAACTGAGACCCAGTACTTC. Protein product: CASSLPGTETQYF.

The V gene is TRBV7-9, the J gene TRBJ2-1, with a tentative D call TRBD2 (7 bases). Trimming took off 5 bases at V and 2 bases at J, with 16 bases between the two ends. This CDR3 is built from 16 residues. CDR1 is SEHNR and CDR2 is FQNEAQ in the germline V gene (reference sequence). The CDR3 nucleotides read TGTGCCAGCAGCCCAGAGAGGGGGGGAACCTACAATGAGCAGTTCTTC. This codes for CASSPERGGTYNEQFF.

CDR3 coding DNA: TGTGCCAGCAGTTATGGGACTACAACAACCTACGAGCAGTACTTC. It translates to CASSYGTTTTYEQYF. The V and J genes are TRBV6-2 or TRBV6-3 and TRBJ2-7; 7 bases match TRBD2. In germline, CDR1 is MNHEY, CDR2 SVGEGT. With V trimmed by 3 bases and J by 2 bases, 7 bases remained unmatched. There are 15 residues in the CDR3.